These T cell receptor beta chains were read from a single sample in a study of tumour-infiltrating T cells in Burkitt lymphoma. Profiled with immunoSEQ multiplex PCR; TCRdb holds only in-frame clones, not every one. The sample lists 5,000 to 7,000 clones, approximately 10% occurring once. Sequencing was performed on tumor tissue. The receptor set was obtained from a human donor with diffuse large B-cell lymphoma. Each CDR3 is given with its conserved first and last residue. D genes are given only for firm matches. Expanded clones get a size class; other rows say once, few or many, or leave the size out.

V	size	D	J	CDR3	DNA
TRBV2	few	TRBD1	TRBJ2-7	CASTGTGGGEQYF	TGTGCCAGCACCGGGACAGGGGGCGGCGAGCAGTACTTC
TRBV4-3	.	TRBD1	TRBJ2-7	CASSLWDRGGEQYF	TGCGCCAGCAGCCTATGGGACAGGGGGGGGGAGCAGTACTTC
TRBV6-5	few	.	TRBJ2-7	CASSPSGAFEQYF	TGTGCCAGCAGCCCTTCTGGTGCTTTCGAGCAGTACTTC
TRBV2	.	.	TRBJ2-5	CASSVQGGETQYF	TGTGCCAGCAGTGTTCAGGGTGGGGAGACCCAGTACTTC
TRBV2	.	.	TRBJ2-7	CASIPRDPFFDEQYF	TGTGCCAGCATCCCCCGGGACCCCTTTTTCGACGAGCAGTACTTC
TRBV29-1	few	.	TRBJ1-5	CSVVSAANQPQHF	TGCAGCGTTGTCTCAGCTGCCAATCAGCCCCAGCATTTT
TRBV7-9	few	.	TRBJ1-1	CASSLVGGTPSEAFF	TGTGCCAGCAGCTTAGTGGGGGGGACTCCGAGTGAAGCTTTCTTT
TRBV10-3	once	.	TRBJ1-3	CAISEGGRLSGNTIYF	TGTGCCATCAGTGAGGGGGGACGGCTCTCTGGAAACACCATATATTTT
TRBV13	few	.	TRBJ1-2	CASSSTLSGGYTF	TGTGCCAGCAGCTCGACACTCTCAGGCGGCTACACCTTC
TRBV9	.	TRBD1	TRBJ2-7	CASSATGGQGAYEQYF	TGTGCCAGCAGCGCGACCGGGGGACAGGGCGCCTACGAGCAGTACTTC
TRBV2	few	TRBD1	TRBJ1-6	CASRTGQGNSPLHF	TGTGCCAGCAGGACGGGACAGGGTAATTCACCCCTCCACTTT
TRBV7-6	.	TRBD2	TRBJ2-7	CASSKTSAYEQYF	TGTGCCAGCAGCAAAACTAGCGCGTACGAGCAGTACTTC
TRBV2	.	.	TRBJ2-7	CASRRKDYEQYF	TGTGCCAGCAGGCGGAAAGACTACGAGCAGTACTTC
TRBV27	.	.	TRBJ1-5	CASSLSGYSNQPQHF	TGTGCCAGCAGTTTAAGCGGGTATAGCAATCAGCCCCAGCATTTT
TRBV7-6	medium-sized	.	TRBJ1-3	CASSPPGDTIYF	TGTGCCAGCAGCCCCCCGGGGGACACCATATATTTT
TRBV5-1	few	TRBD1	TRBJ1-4	CASSLRTGQREKLFF	TGCGCCAGCAGCCTCCGGACAGGGCAACGCGAAAAACTGTTTTTT
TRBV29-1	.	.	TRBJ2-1	CSVDYRFDNEQFF	TGCAGCGTTGATTACAGGTTTGACAATGAGCAGTTCTTC
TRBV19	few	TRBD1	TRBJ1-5	CASNPQGAYSNQPQHF	TGTGCCAGTAACCCACAGGGGGCGTATAGCAATCAGCCCCAGCATTTT
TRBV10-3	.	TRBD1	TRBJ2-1	CASRPHRGLELNEQFF	TGTGCCAGCAGACCACACAGGGGGCTTGAGTTGAATGAGCAGTTCTTC
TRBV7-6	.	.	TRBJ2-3	CASSLSSGVDTQYF	TGTGCCAGCAGCTTAAGTAGTGGGGTCGATACGCAGTATTTT
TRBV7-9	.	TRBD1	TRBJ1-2	CASSFDKPGTASYGYTF	TGTGCCAGCAGCTTCGACAAACCAGGGACAGCGAGCTATGGCTACACCTTC
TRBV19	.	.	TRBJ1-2	CASSPGAGFNYGYTF	TGTGCCAGTAGTCCCGGCGCAGGCTTTAACTATGGCTACACCTTC
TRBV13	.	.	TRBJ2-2	CASSSSGDFGRGELFF	TGTGCCAGCAGCTCCTCAGGGGATTTTGGAAGGGGGGAGCTGTTTTTT
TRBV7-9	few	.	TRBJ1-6	CASILTGDNSPLHF	TGTGCCAGCATCCTTACGGGGGATAATTCACCCCTCCACTTT
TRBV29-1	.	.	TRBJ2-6	CSVRGYSGANVLTF	TGCAGCGTGCGAGGTTACTCTGGGGCCAACGTCCTGACTTTC
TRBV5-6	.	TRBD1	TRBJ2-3	CASGYGTDATDTQYF	TGTGCCAGCGGATACGGGACAGACGCCACAGATACGCAGTATTTT
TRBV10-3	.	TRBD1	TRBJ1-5	CAISKQGPRQPQHF	TGTGCCATCAGTAAACAGGGGCCGCGGCAGCCCCAGCATTTT
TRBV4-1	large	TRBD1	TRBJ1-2	CASSQTPGTGNNYGYTF	TGCGCCAGCAGCCAAACCCCGGGGACAGGAAACAACTATGGCTACACCTTC
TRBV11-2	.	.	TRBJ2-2	CASRGPGAGTGELFF	TGTGCCAGCAGGGGCCCGGGGGCGGGCACCGGGGAGCTGTTTTTT
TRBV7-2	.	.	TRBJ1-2	CASSPSAGYTF	TGTGCCAGCAGCCCCAGCGCTGGCTACACCTTC
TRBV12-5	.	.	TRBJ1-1	CASGLVLFHGMNTEAFF	TGTGCTAGTGGTTTGGTACTATTCCACGGGATGAACACTGAAGCTTTCTTT
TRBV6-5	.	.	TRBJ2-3	CASSETGLGTQYF	TGTGCCAGCAGTGAGACGGGGTTGGGTACGCAGTATTTT
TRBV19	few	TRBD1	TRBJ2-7	CASSKATGTGGDEQYF	TGTGCCAGTAGTAAGGCGACCGGGACAGGGGGCGACGAGCAGTACTTC
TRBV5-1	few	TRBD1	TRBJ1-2	CASRTDRDYGYTF	TGCGCCAGCAGAACGGACAGGGACTATGGCTACACCTTC
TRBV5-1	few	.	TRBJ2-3	CASSLDGRTDTQYF	TGCGCCAGCAGCTTGGACGGGCGCACAGATACGCAGTATTTT
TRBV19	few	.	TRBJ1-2	CAIWGAGGYTF	TGTGCCATCTGGGGCGCGGGGGGCTACACCTTC
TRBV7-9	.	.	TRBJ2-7	CASSFLVAGEQYF	TGTGCCAGCAGCTTCTTGGTAGCTGGCGAGCAGTACTTC
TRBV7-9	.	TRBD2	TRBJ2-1	CASSRGRGGSNEQFF	TGTGCCAGCAGCCGAGGGCGGGGGGGAAGCAATGAGCAGTTCTTC
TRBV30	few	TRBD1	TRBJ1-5	CAWGQGAGQPQHF	TGTGCCTGGGGACAGGGGGCCGGTCAGCCCCAGCATTTT
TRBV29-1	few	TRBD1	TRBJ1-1	CSVSGQGSTEAFF	TGCAGCGTGTCGGGACAGGGGTCCACTGAAGCTTTCTTT
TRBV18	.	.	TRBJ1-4	CASSWTRKPDGEKLFF	TGTGCCAGCTCATGGACGCGGAAACCGGATGGTGAAAAACTGTTTTTT
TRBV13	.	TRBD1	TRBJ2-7	CASSLGPPGQGVVPVEQYF	TGTGCCAGCAGCTTAGGCCCGCCCGGACAGGGGGTAGTTCCAGTCGAGCAGTACTTC
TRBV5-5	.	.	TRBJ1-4	CASSLSGGIGEKLFF	TGTGCCAGCAGCCTCTCAGGTGGAATTGGGGAAAAACTGTTTTTT
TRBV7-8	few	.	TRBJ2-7	CASSSRQDYEQYF	TGTGCCAGCAGCTCACGACAAGACTACGAGCAGTACTTC
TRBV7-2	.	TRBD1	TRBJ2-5	CASSVTRDRGWETQYF	TGTGCCAGCAGCGTGACAAGGGACAGGGGCTGGGAGACCCAGTACTTC
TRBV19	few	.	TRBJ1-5	CASSVTGIYDQPQHF	TGTGCCAGTAGTGTTACAGGGATTTACGATCAGCCCCAGCATTTT
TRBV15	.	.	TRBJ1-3	CATSREGNTIYF	TGTGCCACCAGCAGAGAAGGAAACACCATATATTTT
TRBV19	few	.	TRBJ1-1	CATQLRGPITEAFF	TGTGCCACTCAGCTCCGGGGTCCGATCACTGAAGCTTTCTTT